These 32 T cell receptor beta chains were sequenced from one sample in a study of cytomegalovirus exposure and HLA in healthy donors. A multiplex PCR was run with 60 Vbeta primers and 13 Jbeta primers. Some clones are missing from TCRdb's copy, which holds only in-frame ones; the method was immunoSEQ multiplex PCR. The sample records approximately 54,000 clones, roughly 84% being singletons. Sequencing was performed on PBMCs. The receptors come from a woman aged 18-29 years in good health and CMV-seronegative.

The gene calls are TRBV10-3 and TRBJ2-5, with 12 nucleotides matching TRBD2. CDR3 size: 15 residues. The trim removed 8 bases at V and 1 base at J, leaving 5 bases unmatched. CDR1 is ENHRY, CDR2 SYGVKD, per germline. The CDR3 reads CAIGGLAGVQETQYF. The DNA of the CDR3 is TGTGCCATCGGGGGACTAGCGGGCGTCCAAGAGACCCAGTACTTC.

The rearrangement uses TRBV11-2 and TRBJ2-5; D perhaps matches TRBD1 (5 bases). The CDR3 has 14 amino acids. The germline V gene has CDR1 SGHAT and CDR2 FQNNGV. The V end was cut by 3 bases, the J end by 5 bases, with 13 bases between. As DNA, the CDR3 is TGTGCCAGCAGCTTGTATCAGGGTTTGGAGACCCAGTACTTC. Amino acids: CASSLYQGLETQYF.

This sequence joins TRBV4-1 and TRBJ1-2; TRBD1 matches 12 bases. This CDR3 is 18 amino acids long. With 1 base clipped from V and 8 bases from J, the junction kept 14 bases outside the gene matches. Looked up from germline, CDR1 is MGHRA and CDR2 is YSYEKL. This CDR3 reads CASSQAGTGGIGVLGYTF. Here the CDR3 DNA reads TGCGCCAGCAGCCAAGCAGGGACAGGGGGCATTGGGGTCCTGGGCTACACCTTC.

The rearrangement links TRBV7-3 to TRBJ1-2; D is possibly TRBD1 (5 bases). CDR1 is SGHTA, CDR2 FQGTGA, per germline. Trimming stripped 5 bases from V and 3 bases from J, with 13 bases between. This CDR3 region has 14 residues. The chain's CDR3 is CASSGGTFDYGYTF. CDR3 nucleotide sequence: TGTGCCAGCAGCGGGGGGACGTTTGACTATGGCTACACCTTC.

V usage is TRBV5-8 and J usage is TRBJ1-3, with D possibly being TRBD1 (5 bases). This CDR3 contains 17 residues. The V gene's germline CDR1 is SGHTS and CDR2 YDEGEE. V was shortened by 3 bases and J by 4 bases, with 20 bases between the two germline ends. This CDR3 is CASSSNFGGSGGNTIYF. The DNA for the CDR3 is TGTGCCAGCAGCTCAAATTTCGGGGGGAGCGGAGGAAACACCATATATTTT.

The chain employs TRBV7-9 and TRBJ2-2, with 13 bases fitting TRBD2. J was trimmed by 5 bases and V by 5 bases; bases with no gene match: 11. CDR1 and CDR2 from the germline V gene are SEHNR and FQNEAQ (reference sequence). CDR3 size: 18 residues. In DNA form, the CDR3 reads TGTGCCAGCAGCCCCCTCCACGGACTAGCGGGAGATACCGGGGAGCTGTTTTTT. It specifies CASSPLHGLAGDTGELFF.

The CDR3 DNA is TGTGCCAGTAGTATAGAAGGACTAGCGGGATTGAATGAGCAGTTCTTC. It yields the protein CASSIEGLAGLNEQFF. V and J are TRBV19 and TRBJ2-1; 12 bases map to TRBD2. This CDR3 is built from 16 residues. With 0 bases clipped from V and 7 bases from J, the junction kept 4 bases outside the gene matches. Germline V CDR1 and CDR2: LNHDA, SQIVND (reference sequence).

This clone was picked up one time. This rearrangement joins TRBV2 to TRBJ1-6; the match to TRBD1 covers 9 bases. The CDR3 spans 15 residues. Germline V gene data show CDR1 as SNHLY and CDR2 as FYNNEI. Unmatched junction bases numbered 3, after V lost 6 bases and J lost 3 bases. The CDR3 DNA sequence: TGTGCCAGCAGGGGGACAGGGAACTATAATTCACCCCTCCACTTT. It encodes CASRGTGNYNSPLHF. Filled out from reference TRBV2 and TRBJ1-6, the complete variable domain reads EPEVTQTPSHQVTQMGQEVILRCVPISNHLYFYWYRQILGQKVEFLVSFYNNEISEKSEIFDDQFSVERPDGSNFTLKIRSTKLEDSAMYFCASRGTGNYNSPLHFGNGTRLTVT.

The genes are TRBV27 and TRBJ2-3; 8 nucleotides match TRBD1. This CDR3 is built from 16 residues. Germline loops: CDR1 MNHEY, CDR2 SMNVEV (reference sequence). V dropped 5 bases and J dropped 2; count of bases not matched to a gene: 9. CDR3 nucleotides: TGTGCCAGCAGTAACAACAGGGGGATAGCCACAGATACGCAGTATTTT. Encoded protein: CASSNNRGIATDTQYF.

This chain joins TRBV28 and TRBJ1-5, with D possibly TRBD1 on 5 matching bases. V shed 7 bases and J shed 2 bases, with 18 bases lying between them. This CDR3 has 16 residues. Germline loops: CDR1 MDHEN, CDR2 SYDVKM. This chain's CDR3 is CASIGTVGGGNQPQHF. The DNA of the CDR3 is TGTGCCAGCATAGGAACAGTCGGGGGGGGCAATCAGCCCCAGCATTTT.

The chain carries TRBV28 and TRBJ2-1; no clear D gene. The CDR3 is made up of 12 amino acids. CDR1 is MDHEN and CDR2 is SYDVKM in the germline V gene. The germline V and J ends were trimmed by 3 bases and 8 bases, with 8 bases remaining between them. Written as DNA, the CDR3 is TGTGCCAGCAGTTTTCGAGGATATGAGCAGTTCTTC. It specifies CASSFRGYEQFF.

V gene TRBV5-8 combines with J gene TRBJ1-1; no clear D gene. CDR1 and CDR2 (germline): SGHTS, YDEGEE. The CDR3 spans 14 residues. The V end lost 1 base, the J end lost 3 bases, and 10 bases lay between the germline ends. CDR3 bases: TGTGCCAGCAGCTTGACCGGGAAACACACTGAAGCTTTCTTT. It translates to CASSLTGKHTEAFF.

The J gene is TRBJ1-5, the V gene TRBV2; possible D gene TRBD1, 5 bases. This CDR3 contains 15 residues. The ends were cut back, 6 bases at V and 0 bases at J, with 12 bases in the middle. Germline V lookup: CDR1 SNHLY, CDR2 FYNNEI. The CDR3 DNA reads as TGTGCCAGCAGCGAGACAGCCTATAGCAATCAGCCCCAGCATTTT. Its translation is CASSETAYSNQPQHF.

The rearrangement uses TRBV19 and TRBJ1-4; 10 nucleotides match TRBD1. Trimming at V came to 7 bases and at J to 6 bases, leaving 8 bases not matched to a gene. The length of the CDR3 is 15 residues. Looked up from germline, CDR1 is LNHDA and CDR2 is SQIVND (reference sequence). The DNA of the CDR3 is TGTGCCAGTACCCCTCCGGGACAGGGGTATGAAAAACTGTTTTTT. Translating it yields CASTPPGQGYEKLFF.

This clone was detected only once. The chain is built from TRBV4-2 and TRBJ2-7; D is possibly TRBD1 (6 bases). V was shortened by 0 bases and J by 0 bases, with 9 bases between the two germline ends. The CDR3 loop spans 15 amino acids. Germline V lookup: CDR1 LGHNA, CDR2 YNFKEQ. The CDR3 nucleotides read TGTGCCAGCAGCCAAGAAGGGGGAAGCTCCTACGAGCAGTACTTC. Translation gives CASSQEGGSSYEQYF.

The chain has TRBV5-6 and TRBJ2-3, with 12 positions matching TRBD2. CDR1 SGHDT and CDR2 YYEEEE come from the germline V gene. The CDR3 totals 19 residues. With V trimmed by 2 bases and J by 2 bases, 12 bases remained unmatched. CDR3 nucleotides: TGTGCCAGCAGCTTTGGGGGGCTACTAGCGGGAGGTCTCACAGATACGCAGTATTTT. Translation gives CASSFGGLLAGGLTDTQYF.

The chain carries TRBV6-5 and TRBJ1-4; D unclear. CDR1 is MNHEY and CDR2 is SVGAGI in the germline V gene. This CDR3 spans 15 amino acids. V gave up 5 bases and J gave up 3 bases, with 13 bases separating them. As DNA, the CDR3 is TGTGCCAGCAGTCCGAGCCCTGCTTCTAATGAAAAACTGTTTTTT. This codes for CASSPSPASNEKLFF.

The rearrangement links TRBV19 to TRBJ1-2; TRBD1 is a possible D gene (6 bases). V shed 3 bases and J shed 6 bases, with 11 bases lying between them. Germline CDR1 LNHDA, CDR2 SQIVND (reference sequence). This CDR3 is 13 amino acids long. The CDR3 DNA is TGTGCCAGTAGTATCGGGAAGGGGGATGGCTACACCTTC. Encoded protein: CASSIGKGDGYTF. The full variable domain, in which reference TRBV19 and TRBJ1-2 provide the parts outside the CDR3, is DGGITQSPKYLFRKEGQNVTLSCEQNLNHDAMYWYRQDPGQGLRLIYYSQIVNDFQKGDIAEGYSVSREKKESFPLTVTSAQKNPTAFYLCASSIGKGDGYTFGSGTRLTVV.

This chain links TRBV27 with TRBJ1-1, with 7 bases lining up with TRBD1. The V gene's germline CDR1 is MNHEY and CDR2 SMNVEV (reference sequence). The CDR3 contains 14 residues. V lost 5 bases to trimming and J lost 6 bases; unmatched junction nucleotides: 9. CDR3 DNA: TGTGCCAGCAGTAGCAGACAGGGAATCGCTGAAGCTTTCTTT. Translated, it gives CASSSRQGIAEAFF.

The rearrangement links TRBV4-1 to TRBJ2-5; TRBD2 matches 7 bases. Trimming cost V 3 bases and J 1 base; bases outside gene matches: 8. Germline lookup yields CDR1 MGHRA and CDR2 YSYEKL. This CDR3 contains 16 residues. The CDR3 here is CASSHLTSGTQETQYF. The CDR3 DNA sequence: TGCGCCAGCAGCCACCTCACGAGCGGGACCCAAGAGACCCAGTACTTC.

The genes are TRBV19 and TRBJ2-5; D might be TRBD1 (5 bases). The CDR3 extends over 13 amino acids. CDR1 and CDR2 (germline): LNHDA, SQIVND (reference sequence). The ends were cut back, 6 bases at V and 4 bases at J, with 12 bases in the middle. CDR3 coding DNA: TGTGCCAGTAGCCAGGGTTTCCGAGAGACCCAGTACTTC. Translating gives CASSQGFRETQYF.

V and J are TRBV28 and TRBJ1-2; D not certain. The V end lost 5 bases, the J end lost 0 bases, and 10 bases lay between the germline ends. The CDR3 spans 14 residues. The V gene's germline CDR1 is MDHEN and CDR2 SYDVKM. Here the CDR3 reads CASSPLGPNYGYTF. Here the CDR3 DNA reads TGTGCCAGCAGTCCACTAGGACCTAACTATGGCTACACCTTC.

The chain carries TRBV6-1 and TRBJ1-6; TRBD1 matches at 7 bases. V was clipped by 3 bases and J by 4 bases; unmatched bases: 3. The germline V gene has CDR1 MNHNS and CDR2 SASEGT. This CDR3 is 15 amino acids long. CDR3 nucleotides: TGTGCCAGCAGTGATGGACAGGTTTATAATTCACCCCTCCACTTT. This gives the protein CASSDGQVYNSPLHF.

This clone was counted a single time. As DNA, the CDR3 is TGTGCCAGCAGTCCAACTAGCGGGAGAGGGCATGAGCAGTTCTTC. It specifies CASSPTSGRGHEQFF. The chain employs TRBV28 and TRBJ2-1, with 11 bases identical to TRBD2. This CDR3 region has 15 residues. Germline V gene lookup returns CDR1 MDHEN and CDR2 SYDVKM. V gave up 5 bases and J gave up 8 bases; unmatched junction bases: 8. The whole variable domain, remainder taken from reference TRBV28 and TRBJ2-1, is DVKVTQSSRYLVKRTGEKVFLECVQDMDHENMFWYRQDPGLGLRLIYFSYDVKMKEKGDIPEGYSVSREKKERFSLILESASTNQTSMYLCASSPTSGRGHEQFFGPGTRLTVL.

The rearrangement links TRBV11-2 to TRBJ1-1; 7 nucleotides match TRBD1. The CDR3 consists of 14 residues. Germline CDR1 SGHAT, CDR2 FQNNGV. Unmatched junction bases numbered 12, after V lost 1 base and J lost 13 bases. CDR3 region: CASSLGQGPSSSFF. The DNA of the CDR3 is TGTGCCAGCAGCTTAGGACAGGGCCCTTCAAGTAGTTTCTTT.

The V and J genes are TRBV7-2 and TRBJ1-5; the D gene is possibly TRBD1 (6 bases). Trimming took 5 bases from V and 0 from J, leaving 14 bases between them. Germline V gene sequence: CDR1 SGHTA, CDR2 FQGNSA. The CDR3 sequence is 16 residues long. CDR3 sequence reads: CASSLDSLYSNQPQHF. CDR3 nucleotides: TGTGCCAGCAGCCTGGACAGTCTCTATAGCAATCAGCCCCAGCATTTT.

Concerning this clone: The junction does not match germline at one end; this may be a read error. This chain joins TRBV18 and TRBJ2-6; D may be TRBD1 (6 bases). Germline V lookup: CDR1 KGHSH, CDR2 LQKENI. This CDR3 has 15 amino acids. CDR3 DNA sequence: TGTGCCAGCTCACCCCGGACAGCCGGGGCCAACGGCCTGACTTTC. Translation: CASSPRTAGANGLTF.

The CDR3 region is CASSQGIFSGAFNYEQYF. CDR3 bases: TGTGCCAGCAGCCAAGGAATTTTCTCAGGGGCATTTAACTACGAGCAGTACTTC. The genes are TRBV4-2 and TRBJ2-7; a weak D match, TRBD1 (6 bases). Trimming took 1 base from V and 3 from J, leaving 22 bases between them. The germline V gene encodes CDR1 LGHNA and CDR2 YNFKEQ. This CDR3 comprises 18 residues.

The chain combines TRBV6-1 with TRBJ2-2; the D is unclear. The CDR3 is made up of 11 amino acids. From germline, CDR1 is MNHNS and CDR2 SASEGT. V was cut by 10 bases and J by 5 bases, with 8 bases left in between. CDR3 in amino acids: CATLLTGELFF. CDR3 in DNA: TGTGCCACCCTATTGACCGGGGAGCTGTTTTTT.

J is TRBJ2-5 and V is TRBV5-4, with D possibly TRBD1 on 7 matching bases. The CDR3 has 18 residues. V was clipped by 4 bases and J by 5 bases, with 27 bases between them. CDR1 and CDR2 from the germline V gene are SGHNT and YYREEE (reference sequence). The CDR3: CASSPTGAGPIRGETQYF. The CDR3 DNA sequence: TGTGCCAGCAGCCCCACAGGGGCAGGGCCCATCCGGGGGGAGACCCAGTACTTC.

For this clone: At one end the junction does not follow the germline gene, possibly because of a read error. This chain links TRBV7-2 with TRBJ2-1; TRBD2 aligns across 8 bases. From germline, CDR1 is SGHTA and CDR2 FQGNSA. CDR3 length: 12 residues. CDR3 sequence reads: CASSGSGLAGIF. The CDR3 bases are TGTGCCAGCAGCGGTAGTGGTCTAGCGGGCATCTTC.

The rearrangement links TRBV19 to TRBJ1-2; the D is unclear. The germline V gene encodes CDR1 LNHDA and CDR2 SQIVND (reference sequence). The CDR3 extends over 13 amino acids. V lost 5 bases to trimming and J lost 6 bases, with 13 bases between them. The CDR3 region is CASSPGAGNGYTF. The DNA of the CDR3 is TGTGCCAGTAGTCCCGGAGCGGGTAATGGCTACACCTTC.